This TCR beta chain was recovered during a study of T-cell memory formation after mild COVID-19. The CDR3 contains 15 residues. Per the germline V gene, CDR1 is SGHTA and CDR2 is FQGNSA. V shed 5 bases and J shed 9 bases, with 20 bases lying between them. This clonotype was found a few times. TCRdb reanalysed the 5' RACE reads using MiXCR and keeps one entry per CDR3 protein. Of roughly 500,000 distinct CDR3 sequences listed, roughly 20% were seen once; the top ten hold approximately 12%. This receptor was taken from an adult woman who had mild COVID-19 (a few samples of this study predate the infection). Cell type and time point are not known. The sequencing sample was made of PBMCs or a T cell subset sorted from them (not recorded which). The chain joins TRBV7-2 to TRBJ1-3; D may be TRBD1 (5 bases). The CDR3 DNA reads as TGTGCCAGCAGCGACTGGGGGGTCGCGAGGGGCACCATATATTTT. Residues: CASSDWGVARGTIYF. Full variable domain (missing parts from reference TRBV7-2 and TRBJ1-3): GAGVSQSPSNKVTEKGKDVELRCDPISGHTALYWYRQSLGQGLEFLIYFQGNSAPDKSGLPSDRFSAERTGGSVSTLTIQRTQQEDSAVYLCASSDWGVARGTIYFGEGSWLTVV.